This T cell receptor (beta chain) appears in the sequencing data of a study of identical twins. Via MiXCR, TCRdb re-called the 5' RACE reads, giving one row per CDR3 protein. This sample has more than 1.5 million distinct CDR3 sequences, with 25% to 35% found just once. CDR1 and CDR2 (germline): LGHDT, YNNKEL (reference sequence). CDR3 size: 14 residues. Trimming at V came to 4 bases and at J to 11 bases, leaving 11 bases not matched to a gene. This rearrangement joins TRBV3-1 to TRBJ2-5; 9 bases fit TRBD2. This clonotype was obtained from a newborn girl in good health. Sequencing was done on a sample of cord blood. The chain's CDR3 is CASSLAGGPWEQYF. Here the CDR3 DNA reads TGTGCCAGCAGCCTTGCGGGAGGGCCATGGGAGCAGTACTTC.